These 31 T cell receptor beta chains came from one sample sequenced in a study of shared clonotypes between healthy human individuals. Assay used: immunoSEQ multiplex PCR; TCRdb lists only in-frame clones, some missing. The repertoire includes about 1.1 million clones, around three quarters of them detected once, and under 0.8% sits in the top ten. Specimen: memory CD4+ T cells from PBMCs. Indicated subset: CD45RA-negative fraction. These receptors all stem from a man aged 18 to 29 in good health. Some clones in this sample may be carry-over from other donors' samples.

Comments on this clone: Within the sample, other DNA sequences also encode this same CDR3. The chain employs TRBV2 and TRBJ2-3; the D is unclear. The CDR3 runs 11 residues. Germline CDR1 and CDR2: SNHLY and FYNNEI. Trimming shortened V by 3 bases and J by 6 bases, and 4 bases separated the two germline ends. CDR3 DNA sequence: TGTGCCAGCAGTGAGAGGGATACGCAGTATTTT. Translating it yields CASSERDTQYF. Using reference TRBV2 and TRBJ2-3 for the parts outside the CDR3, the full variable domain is EPEVTQTPSHQVTQMGQEVILRCVPISNHLYFYWYRQILGQKVEFLVSFYNNEISEKSEIFDDQFSVERPDGSNFTLKIRSTKLEDSAMYFCASSERDTQYFGPGTRLTVL.

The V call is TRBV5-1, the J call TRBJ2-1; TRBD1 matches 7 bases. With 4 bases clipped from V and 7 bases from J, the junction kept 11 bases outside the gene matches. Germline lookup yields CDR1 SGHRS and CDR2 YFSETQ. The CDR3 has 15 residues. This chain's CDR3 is CASSPTGDSVNEQFF. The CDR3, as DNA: TGCGCCAGCAGCCCCACAGGGGATTCTGTGAATGAGCAGTTCTTC.

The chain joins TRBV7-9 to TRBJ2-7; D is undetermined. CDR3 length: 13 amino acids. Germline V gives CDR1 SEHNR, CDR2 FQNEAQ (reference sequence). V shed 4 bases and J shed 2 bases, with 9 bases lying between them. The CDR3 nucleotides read TGTGCCAGCAGCTCCCTTCTCACCTACGAGCAGTACTTC. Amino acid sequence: CASSSLLTYEQYF. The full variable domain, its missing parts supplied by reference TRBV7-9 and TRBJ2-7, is DTGVSQNPRHKITKRGQNVTFRCDPISEHNRLYWYRQTLGQGPEFLTYFQNEAQLEKSRLLSDRFSAERPKGSFSTLEIQRTEQGDSAMYLCASSSLLTYEQYFGPGTRLTVT.

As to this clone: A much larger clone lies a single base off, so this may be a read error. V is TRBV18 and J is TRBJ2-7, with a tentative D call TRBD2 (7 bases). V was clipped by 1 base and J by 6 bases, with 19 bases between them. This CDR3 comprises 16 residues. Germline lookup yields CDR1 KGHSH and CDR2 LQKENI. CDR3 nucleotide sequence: TGTGCCAGCTCACCACGGGGGGGCCAGAGCCCCGGCGAGCAGTACTTC. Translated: CASSPRGGQSPGEQYF.

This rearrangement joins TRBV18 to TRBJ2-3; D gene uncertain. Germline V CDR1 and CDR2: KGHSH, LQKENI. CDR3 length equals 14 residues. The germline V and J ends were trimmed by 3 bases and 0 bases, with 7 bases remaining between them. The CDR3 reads CASSPRPSTDTQYF. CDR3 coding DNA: TGTGCCAGCTCACCCCGACCAAGCACAGATACGCAGTATTTT.

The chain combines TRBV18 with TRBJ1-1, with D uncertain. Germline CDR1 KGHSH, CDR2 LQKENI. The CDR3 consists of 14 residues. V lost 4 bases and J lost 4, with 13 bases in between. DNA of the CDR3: TGTGCCAGCTCACGAAGTAGCCGGACCACTGAAGCTTTCTTT. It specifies CASSRSSRTTEAFF.

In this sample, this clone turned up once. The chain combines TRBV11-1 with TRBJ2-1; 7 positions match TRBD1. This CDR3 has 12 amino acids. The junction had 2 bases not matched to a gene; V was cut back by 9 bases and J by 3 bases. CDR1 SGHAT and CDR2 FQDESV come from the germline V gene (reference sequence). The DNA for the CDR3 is TGTGCCAGTCGACAGGGCTACAATGAGCAGTTCTTC. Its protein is CASRQGYNEQFF.

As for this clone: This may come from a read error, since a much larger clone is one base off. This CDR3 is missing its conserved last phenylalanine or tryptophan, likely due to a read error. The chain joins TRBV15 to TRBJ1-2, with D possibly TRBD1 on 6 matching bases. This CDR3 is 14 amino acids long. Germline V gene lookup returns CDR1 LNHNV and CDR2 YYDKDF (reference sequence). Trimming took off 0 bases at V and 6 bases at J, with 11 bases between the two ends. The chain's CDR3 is CATSRDTQGHGYTL. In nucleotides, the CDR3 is TGTGCCACCAGCAGAGACACCCAGGGGCATGGCTACACCCTC.

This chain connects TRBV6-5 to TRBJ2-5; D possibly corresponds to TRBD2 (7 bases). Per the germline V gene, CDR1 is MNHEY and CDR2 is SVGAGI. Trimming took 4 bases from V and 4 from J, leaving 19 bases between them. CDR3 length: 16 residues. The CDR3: CASSSPHREGGETQYF. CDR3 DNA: TGTGCCAGCAGTTCCCCTCACAGGGAGGGGGGAGAGACCCAGTACTTC.

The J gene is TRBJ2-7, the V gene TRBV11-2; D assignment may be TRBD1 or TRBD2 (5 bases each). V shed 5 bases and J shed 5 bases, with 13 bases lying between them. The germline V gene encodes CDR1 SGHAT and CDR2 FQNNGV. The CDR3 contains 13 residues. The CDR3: CASSEWDVNEQYF. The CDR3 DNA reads TGTGCCAGCAGCGAGTGGGACGTCAACGAGCAGTACTTC. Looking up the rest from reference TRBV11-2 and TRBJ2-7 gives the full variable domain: EAGVAQSPRYKIIEKRQSVAFWCNPISGHATLYWYQQILGQGPKLLIQFQNNGVVDDSQLPKDRFSAERLKGVDSTLKIQPAKLEDSAVYLCASSEWDVNEQYFGPGTRLTVT.

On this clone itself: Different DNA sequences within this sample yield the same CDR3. CDR3 DNA sequence: TGCGCCAGCAGCCTGTACTACGAGCAGTACTTC. Its protein product is CASSLYYEQYF. The rearrangement uses TRBV5-1 and TRBJ2-7, with D uncertain. The length of the CDR3 is 11 residues. V was shortened by 4 bases and J by 3 bases, with 5 bases between the two germline ends. Germline CDR1 and CDR2: SGHRS and YFSETQ.

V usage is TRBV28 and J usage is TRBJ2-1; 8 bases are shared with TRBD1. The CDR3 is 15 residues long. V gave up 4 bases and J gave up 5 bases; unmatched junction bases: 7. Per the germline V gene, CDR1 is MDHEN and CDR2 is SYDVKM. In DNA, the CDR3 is TGTGCCAGCAGTTCCGCCGGGACAGGACACAATGAGCAGTTCTTC. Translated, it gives CASSSAGTGHNEQFF. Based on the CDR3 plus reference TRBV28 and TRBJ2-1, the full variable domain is DVKVTQSSRYLVKRTGEKVFLECVQDMDHENMFWYRQDPGLGLRLIYFSYDVKMKEKGDIPEGYSVSREKKERFSLILESASTNQTSMYLCASSSAGTGHNEQFFGPGTRLTVL.

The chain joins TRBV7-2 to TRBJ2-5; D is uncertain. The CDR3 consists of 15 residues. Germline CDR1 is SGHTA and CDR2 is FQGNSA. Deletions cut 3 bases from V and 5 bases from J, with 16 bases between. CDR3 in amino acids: CASSFYSARDETQYF. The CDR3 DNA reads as TGTGCCAGCAGCTTCTATTCCGCCCGAGATGAGACCCAGTACTTC.

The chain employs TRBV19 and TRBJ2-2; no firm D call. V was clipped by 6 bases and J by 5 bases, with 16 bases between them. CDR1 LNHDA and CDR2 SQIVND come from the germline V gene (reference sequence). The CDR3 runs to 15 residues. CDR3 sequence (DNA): TGTGCCAGTAGCCCAAGGTCGAAGGGAACCGGGGAGCTGTTTTTT. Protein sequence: CASSPRSKGTGELFF.

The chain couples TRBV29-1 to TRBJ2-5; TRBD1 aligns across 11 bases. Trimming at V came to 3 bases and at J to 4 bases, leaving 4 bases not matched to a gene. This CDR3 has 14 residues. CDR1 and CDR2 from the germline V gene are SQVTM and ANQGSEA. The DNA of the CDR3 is TGCAGCGTTGACTTAGGACAGGGGGCAGAGACCCAGTACTTC. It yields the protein CSVDLGQGAETQYF.

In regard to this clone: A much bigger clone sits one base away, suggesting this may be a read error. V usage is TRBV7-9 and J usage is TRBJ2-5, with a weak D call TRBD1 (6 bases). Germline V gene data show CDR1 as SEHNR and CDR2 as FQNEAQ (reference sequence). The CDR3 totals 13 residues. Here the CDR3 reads CASGLSGVETQYF. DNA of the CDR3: TGTGCCAGCGGCTTATCAGGGGTTGAGACCCAGTACTTC.

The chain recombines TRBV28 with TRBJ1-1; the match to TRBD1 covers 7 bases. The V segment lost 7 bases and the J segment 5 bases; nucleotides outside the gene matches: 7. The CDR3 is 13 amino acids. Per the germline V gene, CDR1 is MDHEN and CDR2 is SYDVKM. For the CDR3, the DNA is TGTGCCAGCAAGACAGGGAGGTGGACTGAAGCTTTCTTT. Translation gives CASKTGRWTEAFF.

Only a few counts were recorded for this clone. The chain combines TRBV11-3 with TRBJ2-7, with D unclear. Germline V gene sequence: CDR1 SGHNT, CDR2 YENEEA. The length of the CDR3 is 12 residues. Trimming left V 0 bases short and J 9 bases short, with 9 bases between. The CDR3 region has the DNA TGTGCCAGCAGCTTAGACGAAACGGTGCAGTACTTC. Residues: CASSLDETVQYF. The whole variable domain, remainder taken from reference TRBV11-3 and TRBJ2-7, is EAGVVQSPRYKIIEKKQPVAFWCNPISGHNTLYWYLQNLGQGPELLIRYENEEAVDDSQLPKDRFSAERLKGVDSTLKIQPAELGDSAVYLCASSLDETVQYFGPGTRLTVT.

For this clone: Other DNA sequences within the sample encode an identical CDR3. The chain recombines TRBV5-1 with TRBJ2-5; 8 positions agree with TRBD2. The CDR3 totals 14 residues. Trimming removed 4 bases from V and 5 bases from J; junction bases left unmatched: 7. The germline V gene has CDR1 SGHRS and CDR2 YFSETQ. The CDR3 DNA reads TGCGCCAGCAGCCCGGGAGGGGTTGGGGAGACCCAGTACTTC. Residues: CASSPGGVGETQYF. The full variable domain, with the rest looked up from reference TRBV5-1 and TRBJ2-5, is KAGVTQTPRYLIKTRGQQVTLSCSPISGHRSVSWYQQTPGQGLQFLFEYFSETQRNKGNFPGRFSGRQFSNSRSEMNVSTLELGDSALYLCASSPGGVGETQYFGPGTRLLVL.

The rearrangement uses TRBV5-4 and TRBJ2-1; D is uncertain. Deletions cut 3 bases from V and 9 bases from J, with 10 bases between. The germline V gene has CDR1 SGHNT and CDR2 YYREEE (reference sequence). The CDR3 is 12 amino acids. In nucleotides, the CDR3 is TGTGCCAGCAGCTCCCTCGAAGGTGAGCAGTTCTTC. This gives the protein CASSSLEGEQFF.

The CDR3 here is CASSLRTQGSQETQYF. CDR3 in DNA: TGTGCCAGCAGCTTGCGTACCCAGGGAAGCCAAGAGACCCAGTACTTC. The chain recombines TRBV5-6 with TRBJ2-5; possibly TRBD1 for D (5 bases). This CDR3 contains 16 residues. V gave up 1 base and J gave up 1 base, with 14 bases separating them. Looked up from germline, CDR1 is SGHDT and CDR2 is YYEEEE. Supplemented by reference TRBV5-6 and TRBJ2-5, the full variable domain reads DAGVTQSPTHLIKTRGQQVTLRCSPKSGHDTVSWYQQALGQGPQFIFQYYEEEERQRGNFPDRFSGHQFPNYSSELNVNALLLGDSALYLCASSLRTQGSQETQYFGPGTRLLVL.

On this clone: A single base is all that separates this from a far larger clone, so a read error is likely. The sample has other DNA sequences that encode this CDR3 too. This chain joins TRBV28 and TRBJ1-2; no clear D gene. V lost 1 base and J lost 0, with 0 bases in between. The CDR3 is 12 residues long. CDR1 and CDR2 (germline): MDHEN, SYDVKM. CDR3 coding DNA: TGTGCCAGCAGTTTATCTAACTATGGCTACACCTTC. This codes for CASSLSNYGYTF.

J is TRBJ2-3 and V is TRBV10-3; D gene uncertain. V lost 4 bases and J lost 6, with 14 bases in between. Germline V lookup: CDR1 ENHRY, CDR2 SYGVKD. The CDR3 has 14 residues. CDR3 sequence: CAISVTKSEDTQYF. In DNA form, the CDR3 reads TGTGCCATCAGTGTGACCAAGAGTGAGGATACGCAGTATTTT.

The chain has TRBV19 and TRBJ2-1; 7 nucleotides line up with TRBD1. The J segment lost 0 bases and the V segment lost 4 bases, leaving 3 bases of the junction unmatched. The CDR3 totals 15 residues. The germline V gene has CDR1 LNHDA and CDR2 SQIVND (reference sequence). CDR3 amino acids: CASSTGQSSYNEQFF. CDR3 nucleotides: TGTGCCAGTAGTACGGGACAGAGCTCCTACAATGAGCAGTTCTTC. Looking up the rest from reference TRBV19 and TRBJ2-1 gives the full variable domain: DGGITQSPKYLFRKEGQNVTLSCEQNLNHDAMYWYRQDPGQGLRLIYYSQIVNDFQKGDIAEGYSVSREKKESFPLTVTSAQKNPTAFYLCASSTGQSSYNEQFFGPGTRLTVL.

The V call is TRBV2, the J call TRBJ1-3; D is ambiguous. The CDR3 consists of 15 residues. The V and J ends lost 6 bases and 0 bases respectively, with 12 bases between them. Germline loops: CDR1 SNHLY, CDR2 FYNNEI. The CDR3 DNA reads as TGTGCCAGCAGGCTACAGTCCCGCTCTGGAAACACCATATATTTT. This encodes CASRLQSRSGNTIYF.

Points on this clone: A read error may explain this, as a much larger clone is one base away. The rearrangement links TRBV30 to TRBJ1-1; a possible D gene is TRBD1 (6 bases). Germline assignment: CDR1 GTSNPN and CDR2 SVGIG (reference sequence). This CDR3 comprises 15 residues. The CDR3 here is CARSERYRVNTEAFF. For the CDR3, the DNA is TGTGCCCGGAGTGAACGCTACAGGGTGAACACTGAAGCTTTCTTT.

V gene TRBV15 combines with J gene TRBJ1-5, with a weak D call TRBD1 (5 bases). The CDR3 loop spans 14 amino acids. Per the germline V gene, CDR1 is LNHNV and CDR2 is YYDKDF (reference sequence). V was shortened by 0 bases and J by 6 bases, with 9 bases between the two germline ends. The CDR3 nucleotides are TGTGCCACCAGCAGAGATTGGGGGTCTCAGCCCCAGCATTTT. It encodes CATSRDWGSQPQHF. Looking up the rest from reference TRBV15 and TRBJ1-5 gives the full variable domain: DAMVIQNPRYQVTQFGKPVTLSCSQTLNHNVMYWYQQKSSQAPKLLFHYYDKDFNNEADTPDNFQSRRPNTSFCFLDIRSPGLGDTAMYLCATSRDWGSQPQHFGDGTRLSIL.

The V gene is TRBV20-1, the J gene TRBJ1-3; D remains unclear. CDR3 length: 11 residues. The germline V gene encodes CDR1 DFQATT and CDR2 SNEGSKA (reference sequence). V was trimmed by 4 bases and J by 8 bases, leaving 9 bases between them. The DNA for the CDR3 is TGCAGTGCTAAGGTTGGGGACACCATATATTTT. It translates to CSAKVGDTIYF.

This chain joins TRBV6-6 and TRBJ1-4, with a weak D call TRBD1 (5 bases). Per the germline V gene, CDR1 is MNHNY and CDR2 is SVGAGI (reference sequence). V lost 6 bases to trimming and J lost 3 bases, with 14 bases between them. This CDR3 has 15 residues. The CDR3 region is CASSPSRAPNEKLFF. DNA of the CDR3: TGTGCCAGCAGCCCCTCCAGGGCACCTAATGAAAAACTGTTTTTT.

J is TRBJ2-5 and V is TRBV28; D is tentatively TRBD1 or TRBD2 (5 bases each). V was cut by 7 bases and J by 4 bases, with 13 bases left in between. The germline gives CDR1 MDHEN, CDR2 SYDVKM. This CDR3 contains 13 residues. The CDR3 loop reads CASTRTGRETQYF. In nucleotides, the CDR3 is TGTGCCAGCACCCGGACGGGGCGAGAGACCCAGTACTTC. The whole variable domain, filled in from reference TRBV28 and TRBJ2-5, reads DVKVTQSSRYLVKRTGEKVFLECVQDMDHENMFWYRQDPGLGLRLIYFSYDVKMKEKGDIPEGYSVSREKKERFSLILESASTNQTSMYLCASTRTGRETQYFGPGTRLLVL.

The CDR3 DNA is TGTGCCTGGAGTGTAGTGACAGGAGCTTTCTTT. The encoded protein is CAWSVVTGAFF. The V gene is TRBV30, the J gene TRBJ1-1; TRBD1 is a possible D gene (6 bases). V lost 0 bases to trimming and J lost 10 bases, with 9 bases between them. The germline CDR1 and CDR2 sequences are GTSNPN and SVGIG (reference sequence). This CDR3 spans 11 amino acids.